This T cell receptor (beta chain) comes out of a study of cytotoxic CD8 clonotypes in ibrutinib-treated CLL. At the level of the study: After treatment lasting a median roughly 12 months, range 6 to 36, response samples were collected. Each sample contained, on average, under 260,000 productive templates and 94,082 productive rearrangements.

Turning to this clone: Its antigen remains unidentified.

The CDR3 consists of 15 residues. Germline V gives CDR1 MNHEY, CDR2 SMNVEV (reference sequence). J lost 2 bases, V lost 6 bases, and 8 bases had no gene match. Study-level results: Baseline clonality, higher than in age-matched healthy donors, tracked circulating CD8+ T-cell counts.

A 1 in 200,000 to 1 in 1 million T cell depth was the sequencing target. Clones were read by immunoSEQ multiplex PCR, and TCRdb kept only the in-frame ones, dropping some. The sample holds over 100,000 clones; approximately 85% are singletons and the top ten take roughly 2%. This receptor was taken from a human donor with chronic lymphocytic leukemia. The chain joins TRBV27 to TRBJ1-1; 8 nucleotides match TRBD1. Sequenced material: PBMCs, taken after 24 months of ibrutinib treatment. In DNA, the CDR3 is TGTGCCAGCAGCTACGGACAGGGAGGAAACACTGAAGCTTTCTTT. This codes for CASSYGQGGNTEAFF.